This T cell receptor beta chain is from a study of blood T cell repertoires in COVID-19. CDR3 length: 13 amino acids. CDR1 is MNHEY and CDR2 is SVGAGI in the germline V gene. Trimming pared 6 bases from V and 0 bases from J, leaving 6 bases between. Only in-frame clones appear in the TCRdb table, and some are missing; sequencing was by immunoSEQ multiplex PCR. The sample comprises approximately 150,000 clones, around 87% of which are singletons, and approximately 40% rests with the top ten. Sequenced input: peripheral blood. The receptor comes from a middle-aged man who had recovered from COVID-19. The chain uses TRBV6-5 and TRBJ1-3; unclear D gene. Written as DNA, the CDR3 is TGTGCCAGCAGCACCTACTCTGGAAACACCATATATTTT. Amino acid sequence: CASSTYSGNTIYF.